This entry features one TCR beta chain sequence. Its antigen is as yet unknown. Using immunoSEQ multiplex PCR, the repertoire was profiled, and TCRdb retains in-frame clones only, with some absent. The sample has some 150,000 clones, more than 75% seen once. This specimen belongs to a study of T cell responses to AZD1222 COVID-19 vaccine. Study conclusions and caveats: Seropositive at baseline were only a handful of AZD1222 recipients. Repertoire sampling occurred only after the peak T cell response. Clonal diversity was possibly underestimated; the donors were predominantly white British and more often female.

V lost 2 bases and J lost 3; bases outside the gene matches: 4. Germline V gene sequence: CDR1 KGHSH, CDR2 LQKENI. This CDR3 has 16 amino acids. The V and J genes are TRBV18 and TRBJ2-2; 9 nucleotides line up with TRBD2. Sequencing used peripheral blood, obtained on day 0 of AZD1222 vaccination. The origin of this receptor is an adult in good health. The CDR3 nucleotides read TGTGCCAGCTCACCAGGGATAGCGGGAGACACCGGGGAGCTGTTTTTT. Protein product: CASSPGIAGDTGELFF.